A single TCR beta chain is shown here with its context. Its antigen is unidentified. V shed 5 bases, J shed 8 bases, and the junction held 7 bases outside the gene matches. CDR3 size: 15 residues. Germline loops: CDR1 SGHTA, CDR2 FQGNSA. The data were taken from a study of blood T cells in healthy people across ages. Study-wide results and caveats: A roughly linear fall in TCR beta diversity per million T cells was seen with increasing age. Both higher diversity and more naive CD4+ cells marked long-lived donors when set against aged donors.

Together with a sample-barcoded 5' primer, a J-beta primer mix was included in a second PCR lasting about 7 to 11 cycles. MiXCR, run by TCRdb on the 5' RACE reads, gives a single entry per CDR3 protein. The data hold 1.5 million to 2 million distinct CDR3 sequences, with approximately 40% observed a single time. The sequenced sample was blood. This TCR was sampled from a human donor in good health. The chain joins TRBV7-2 to TRBJ1-6; TRBD1 agrees at 9 bases. The CDR3 region is CASSRGTGSYSPLHF. Here the CDR3 DNA reads TGTGCCAGCAGCCGCGGGACAGGGAGTTATTCACCCCTCCACTTT.